The next 3 T cell receptor beta chains were all read from a single sample in a study of blood T cell repertoires in COVID-19. Sequencing used immunoSEQ multiplex PCR; TCRdb keeps in-frame clones, though not all of them. The sample lists some 330,000 clones; approximately 88% were seen once. The sequencing input was PBMCs or T cells enriched from blood (not recorded which). Every receptor here comes from a man aged 25 to 40 who had recovered from COVID-19.

This rearrangement joins TRBV7-2 to TRBJ1-1; D gene unclear. The germline CDR1 and CDR2 sequences are SGHTA and FQGNSA. Between the trimmed V and J ends, which lost 1 base and 4 bases, there was a span of 13 bases. The CDR3 is 15 residues long. In DNA form, the CDR3 reads TGTGCCAGCAGCTTAGTATCCGGGGTGGTCACTGAAGCTTTCTTT. Protein product: CASSLVSGVVTEAFF.

The chain links TRBV28 to TRBJ1-5, with D hard to call. Germline loops: CDR1 MDHEN, CDR2 SYDVKM. Trimming left V 5 bases short and J 3 bases short, with 14 bases between. The CDR3 spans 15 residues. The CDR3 DNA sequence: TGTGCCAGCAGTCCCTCGGGAGGCAACAATCAGCCCCAGCATTTT. Protein sequence: CASSPSGGNNQPQHF.

The chain links TRBV11-3 to TRBJ2-1, with TRBD2 matching 7 bases. V dropped 1 base and J dropped 7; count of bases not matched to a gene: 4. Germline V gene data show CDR1 as SGHNT and CDR2 as YENEEA. CDR3 length: 14 amino acids. CDR3 sequence: CASSLVGGRNEQFF. The CDR3 DNA follows: TGTGCCAGCAGCTTAGTGGGAGGGAGAAATGAGCAGTTCTTC.